The next 21 T cell receptor beta chains were all read from a single sample in a study of early T cells in non-severe SARS-CoV-2 infection. Via MiXCR, TCRdb re-called the 5' RACE reads, giving one row per CDR3 protein. The profile shows roughly 60,000 distinct CDR3 sequences, around 13% of them singletons. Specimen: whole blood. The receptors shown here come from an adult who was a healthcare worker with PCR-confirmed SARS-CoV-2 infection or an uninfected control (not recorded which).

The chain uses TRBV6-5 and TRBJ2-6; TRBD2 matches 9 bases. Germline trimming cut 0 bases from V and 2 bases from J; bases unmatched to any gene: 5. The CDR3 sequence is 18 residues long. Germline loops: CDR1 MNHEY, CDR2 SVGAGI. The CDR3 coding sequence is TGTGCCAGCAGTTACTCCCTAGCGGGGCTTACTGGGGCCAACGTCCTGACTTTC. This translates into CASSYSLAGLTGANVLTF.

This clonotype came up many times. This chain connects TRBV3-1 to TRBJ2-4, with 9 positions matching TRBD2. The CDR3 consists of 17 residues. Germline lookup yields CDR1 LGHDT and CDR2 YNNKEL (reference sequence). V lost 0 bases and J lost 3; bases outside the gene matches: 6. This CDR3 is CASSQDPAGGSKNIQYF. CDR3 nucleotide sequence: TGTGCCAGCAGCCAAGATCCAGCGGGGGGTAGCAAAAACATTCAGTACTTC.

This clonotype was seen many times. The chain has TRBV10-2 and TRBJ1-5, with a weak D call TRBD1 (5 bases). Per the germline V gene, CDR1 is WSHSY and CDR2 is SAAADI. V lost 8 bases and J lost 3, with 11 bases in between. The CDR3 length is 13 residues. CDR3 coding DNA: TGCGCCAGCGCCCACGGGACCAATCAGCCCCAGCATTTT. It encodes CASAHGTNQPQHF.

This clonotype was detected many times. This sequence joins TRBV7-3 and TRBJ2-1, with D perhaps TRBD1 (5 bases). The CDR3 runs 16 residues. V shed 6 bases and J shed 5 bases, with 20 bases lying between them. Germline CDR1 and CDR2: SGHTA and FQGTGA. The CDR3 loop is CASSAKVGPPDNEQFF. The CDR3, as DNA: TGTGCCAGCAGTGCAAAGGTGGGGCCCCCAGACAATGAGCAGTTCTTC. Variable domain in full (rest from reference TRBV7-3 and TRBJ2-1): GAGVSQTPSNKVTEKGKYVELRCDPISGHTALYWYRQSLGQGPEFLIYFQGTGAADDSGLPNDRFFAVRPEGSVSTLKIQRTERGDSAVYLCASSAKVGPPDNEQFFGPGTRLTVL.

This chain links TRBV6-1 with TRBJ2-1; no clear D gene. Trimming removed 6 bases from V and 0 bases from J, with 15 bases in between. Germline V gene data show CDR1 as MNHNS and CDR2 as SASEGT. This CDR3 has 16 amino acids. The CDR3 DNA is TGTGCCAGCAGATCACCCCTCCGAATCTCCTACAATGAGCAGTTCTTC. Its translation is CASRSPLRISYNEQFF.

The chain carries TRBV4-1 and TRBJ2-7, with TRBD1 matching over 8 bases. Germline CDR1 is MGHRA and CDR2 is YSYEKL. The V segment lost 1 base and the J segment 6 bases; nucleotides outside the gene matches: 8. CDR3 length: 15 amino acids. The CDR3 protein is CASSQAPDREAEQYF. The CDR3 nucleotides are TGCGCCAGCAGCCAAGCCCCGGACAGGGAGGCCGAGCAGTACTTC.

In this sample, this clonotype turned up a few times. This rearrangement joins TRBV5-1 to TRBJ2-1, with 9 bases lining up with TRBD2. The V gene's germline CDR1 is SGHRS and CDR2 YFSETQ. The length of the CDR3 is 15 residues. The ends lost 0 bases at V and 7 bases at J; junction bases unmatched: 5. CDR3 bases: TGCGCCAGCAGCTTGGGACTAGCGGCGCGAAATGAGCAGTTCTTC. Translation: CASSLGLAARNEQFF. Using reference TRBV5-1 and TRBJ2-1 for the parts outside the CDR3, the full variable domain is KAGVTQTPRYLIKTRGQQVTLSCSPISGHRSVSWYQQTPGQGLQFLFEYFSETQRNKGNFPGRFSGRQFSNSRSEMNVSTLELGDSALYLCASSLGLAARNEQFFGPGTRLTVL.

This clonotype was seen many times. This chain uses TRBV18 with TRBJ1-6, with TRBD1 matching 7 bases. The CDR3 length is 16 residues. Trimming cost V 2 bases and J 1 base; bases outside gene matches: 2. CDR1 is KGHSH, CDR2 LQKENI, per germline. The CDR3 DNA is TGTGCCAGCTCACCATTACAGGGGTCCTATAATTCACCCCTCCACTTT. Protein sequence: CASSPLQGSYNSPLHF. The variable domain in full, with the rest retrieved from reference TRBV18 and TRBJ1-6, is NAGVMQNPRHLVRRRGQEARLRCSPMKGHSHVYWYRQLPEEGLKFMVYLQKENIIDESGMPKERFSAEFPKEGPSILRIQQVVRGDSAAYFCASSPLQGSYNSPLHFGNGTRLTVT.

The V and J genes are TRBV4-3 and TRBJ1-6; 10 bases are shared with TRBD1. After removal of 0 bases from V and 13 bases from J, the junction contained 9 bases not matched to a gene. Germline V gene sequence: CDR1 LGHNA, CDR2 YSLEER. CDR3 length equals 16 residues. The CDR3 DNA sequence: TGCGCCAGCAGCCAAGACCCGGGGACAGGGGAAGGCCCCCTCCACTTT. Protein sequence: CASSQDPGTGEGPLHF.

The chain combines TRBV5-4 with TRBJ2-5; the D gene is possibly TRBD2 (6 bases). Germline CDR1 is SGHNT and CDR2 is YYREEE (reference sequence). The CDR3 covers 16 residues. Between the trimmed V and J ends, which lost 0 bases and 1 base, there was a span of 13 bases. CDR3 DNA: TGTGCCAGCAGCTTGGCCGGAGGGGTCCCCCAAGAGACCCAGTACTTC. It codes for CASSLAGGVPQETQYF.

This clonotype showed up just a few times. The chain recombines TRBV7-8 with TRBJ2-7, with a tentative D call TRBD1 (5 bases). The V gene lost 3 bases and the J gene lost 0 bases, with 15 bases spanning the gap. This CDR3 contains 16 residues. Germline CDR1 is SGHVS and CDR2 is FQNEAQ. The CDR3 region is CASSLNRPFSSYEQYF. The CDR3 DNA reads as TGTGCCAGCAGCTTGAACAGGCCTTTCAGCTCCTACGAGCAGTACTTC.

V is TRBV5-1 and J is TRBJ1-6; D gene unclear. Germline V gene data show CDR1 as SGHRS and CDR2 as YFSETQ. CDR3 size: 17 residues. V lost 4 bases to trimming and J lost 4 bases, with 18 bases between them. CDR3 nucleotides: TGCGCCAGCAGCGGCGGAACCGACTTCTCTTATAATTCACCCCTCCACTTT. The encoded protein is CASSGGTDFSYNSPLHF.

The J gene is TRBJ2-1, the V gene TRBV12-3 or TRBV12-4; D not resolved. The CDR3 is 13 amino acids. Trimming removed 8 bases from V and 3 bases from J, with 11 bases in between. The CDR3 nucleotides read TGTGCCAGCGGCCTACAGATCTACAATGAGCAGTTCTTC. Its protein product is CASGLQIYNEQFF.

This clonotype was observed at least ten times. The J gene is TRBJ1-2, the V gene TRBV6-5; possible D gene TRBD1, 5 bases. There are 15 residues in the CDR3. Germline assignment: CDR1 MNHEY and CDR2 SVGAGI. V lost 6 bases to trimming and J lost 4 bases, with 18 bases between them. The CDR3 bases are TGTGCCAGCAGCCCACATGACAGTCGTTCCTATGGCTACACCTTC. This encodes CASSPHDSRSYGYTF.

The table lists this clonotype with a few counts. This rearrangement joins TRBV12-3 or TRBV12-4 to TRBJ1-1; 7 bases align to TRBD1. This CDR3 is 15 amino acids long. J was trimmed by 0 bases and V by 7 bases; bases with no gene match: 8. CDR3 protein: CASTQRDSMNTEAFF. The CDR3 nucleotides read TGTGCCAGCACCCAAAGGGACAGCATGAACACTGAAGCTTTCTTT.

In this sample, this clonotype turned up many times. V is TRBV4-1 and J is TRBJ2-2; 8 positions match TRBD1. The trim removed 4 bases at V and 6 bases at J, leaving 7 bases unmatched. CDR1 and CDR2 (germline): MGHRA, YSYEKL. The CDR3 sequence is 15 residues long. CDR3 coding DNA: TGCGCCAGCAGCCCCCGGGACAGGAGGGCCGGGGAGCTGTTTTTT. It specifies CASSPRDRRAGELFF.

This clonotype was seen at least ten times. This chain connects TRBV7-6 to TRBJ2-1; no reliable D call. Trimming left V 2 bases short and J 10 bases short, with 12 bases between. The length of the CDR3 is 13 residues. CDR1 is SGHVS and CDR2 is FNYEAQ in the germline V gene. CDR3 residues: CASSLLFSREQFF. Written as DNA, the CDR3 is TGTGCCAGCAGCTTATTATTTTCGAGGGAGCAGTTCTTC.

The V call is TRBV10-3, the J call TRBJ1-1; D may be TRBD1 (5 bases). Per the germline V gene, CDR1 is ENHRY and CDR2 is SYGVKD. V lost 0 bases and J lost 0, with 11 bases in between. CDR3 length: 16 amino acids. CDR3 nucleotides: TGTGCCATCAGTGAGTCCCGGGACCGGATGAACACTGAAGCTTTCTTT. This translates into CAISESRDRMNTEAFF.

This clonotype came up many times. This chain connects TRBV29-1 to TRBJ2-5; D remains unclear. Germline-derived CDR1 and CDR2 are SQVTM and ANQGSEA. V lost 7 bases to trimming and J lost 4 bases, with 10 bases between them. The CDR3 has 11 residues. The CDR3 here is CSGASAETQYF. The CDR3 DNA reads as TGCAGCGGCGCTTCAGCAGAGACCCAGTACTTC.

J is TRBJ2-7 and V is TRBV18; no definite D call. The CDR3 has 14 amino acids. Between the trimmed V and J ends, which lost 4 bases and 2 bases, there was a span of 12 bases. CDR1 is KGHSH and CDR2 is LQKENI in the germline V gene. The CDR3 DNA follows: TGTGCCAGCTCACGGGCCGTGGCGACCTACGAGCAGTACTTC. Translated, it gives CASSRAVATYEQYF.

This rearrangement joins TRBV20-1 to TRBJ2-3; D not resolved. The germline V gene has CDR1 DFQATT and CDR2 SNEGSKA (reference sequence). This CDR3 is built from 11 residues. V lost 2 bases to trimming and J lost 6 bases, with 6 bases between them. CDR3 amino acids: CSARWADTQYF. The DNA of the CDR3 is TGCAGTGCTAGATGGGCGGATACGCAGTATTTT.